The clone carrying this T cell receptor beta chain came up a few times. No antigen is known for it. This entry belongs to a study of blood T cells in healthy people across ages. Across the study: Per two T cells, template switching captured roughly one barcoded beta molecule. Notes on the study in general: Naive CD4+ cells and diversity were both higher in long-lived donors than in aged donors.

V lost 5 bases and J 0 bases, leaving 8 bases between the germline ends. This CDR3 is 13 amino acids long. The germline V gene has CDR1 MNHEY and CDR2 SMNVEV (reference sequence). Together with a sample-barcoded 5' primer, a J-beta primer mix was included in a second PCR lasting about 6 to 11 cycles. Every molecule of cDNA carried a tag from a template-switch adaptor with 12 random nucleotides. A single record per CDR3 protein comes from TCRdb applying MiXCR to the 5' RACE reads. The sample records almost 1 million distinct CDR3 sequences, about 53% being singletons. The chain recombines TRBV27 with TRBJ2-7; TRBD1 might be the D (5 bases). This TCR derives from a woman aged 60-75 years in good health. What was sequenced was blood. CDR3 sequence (DNA): TGTGCCAGCAGTCAACAGGCCTCCTACGAGCAGTACTTC. This encodes CASSQQASYEQYF.